This TCR beta chain was recovered during a study of shared clonotypes between healthy human individuals. Looking at the study overall: Donors, aged 18 to 49, were a couple of women and three men.

Comment on this clone: Its antigen remains unidentified.

Whole-study findings and limits: Naive CD4 clonotypes overlapped across a few donors at roughly 5%. Generation probability values for non-shared clonotypes were lower than those for clonotypes shared by all four donors.

Germline CDR1 is SGHTA and CDR2 is FQGNSA. The CDR3 consists of 15 residues. The germline V and J ends were trimmed by 1 base and 6 bases, with 13 bases remaining between them. Naive CD8 isolation took CD45RO-negative cells positively selected for CCR7 and excluded terminally differentiated effector memory CD45RA+ cells. An even split of each subset's genomic DNA across several immunoSEQ plates was performed. Libraries were prepared by immunoSEQ multiplex PCR; TCRdb keeps only in-frame clonotypes and omits some of them. The sample has about 590,000 clones, roughly 95% seen once. The chain couples TRBV7-2 to TRBJ1-5; D possibly corresponds to TRBD1 (5 bases). The sequence came from a woman between 25 and 40 years old in good health. Source material: naive CD8+ T cells sorted from blood. Here the CDR3 reads CASSLVWGKVQPQHF. DNA of the CDR3: TGTGCCAGCAGCTTAGTTTGGGGGAAGGTTCAGCCCCAGCATTTT.